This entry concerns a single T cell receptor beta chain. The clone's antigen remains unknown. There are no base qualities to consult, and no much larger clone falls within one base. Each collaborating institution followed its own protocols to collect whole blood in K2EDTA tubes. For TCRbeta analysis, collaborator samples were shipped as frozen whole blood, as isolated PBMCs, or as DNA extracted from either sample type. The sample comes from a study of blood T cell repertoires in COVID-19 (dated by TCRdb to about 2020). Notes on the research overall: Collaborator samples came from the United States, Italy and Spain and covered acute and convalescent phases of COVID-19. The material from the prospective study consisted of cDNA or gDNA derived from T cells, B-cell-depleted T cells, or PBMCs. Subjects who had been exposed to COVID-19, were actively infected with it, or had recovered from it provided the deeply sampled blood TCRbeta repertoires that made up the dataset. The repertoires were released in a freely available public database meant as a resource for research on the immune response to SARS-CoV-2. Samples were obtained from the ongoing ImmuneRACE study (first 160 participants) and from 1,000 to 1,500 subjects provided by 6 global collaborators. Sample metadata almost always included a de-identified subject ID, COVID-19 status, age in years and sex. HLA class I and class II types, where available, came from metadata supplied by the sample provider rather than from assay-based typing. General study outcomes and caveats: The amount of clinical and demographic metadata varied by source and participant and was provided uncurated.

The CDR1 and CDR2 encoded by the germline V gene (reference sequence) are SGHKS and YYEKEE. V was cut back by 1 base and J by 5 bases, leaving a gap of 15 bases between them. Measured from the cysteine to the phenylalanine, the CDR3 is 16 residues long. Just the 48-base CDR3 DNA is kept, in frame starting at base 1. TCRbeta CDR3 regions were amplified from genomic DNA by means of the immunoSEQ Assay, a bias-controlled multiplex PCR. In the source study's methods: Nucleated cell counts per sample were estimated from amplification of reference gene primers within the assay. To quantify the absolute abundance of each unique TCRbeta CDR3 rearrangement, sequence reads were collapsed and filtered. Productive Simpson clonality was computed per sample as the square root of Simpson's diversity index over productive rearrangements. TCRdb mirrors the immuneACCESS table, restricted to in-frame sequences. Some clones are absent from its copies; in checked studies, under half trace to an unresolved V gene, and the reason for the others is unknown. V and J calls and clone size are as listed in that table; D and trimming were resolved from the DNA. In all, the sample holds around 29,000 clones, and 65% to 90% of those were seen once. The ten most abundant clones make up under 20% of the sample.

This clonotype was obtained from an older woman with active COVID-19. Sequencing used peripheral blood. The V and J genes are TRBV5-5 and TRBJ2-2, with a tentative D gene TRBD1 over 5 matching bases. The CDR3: CASSLTNTGLTGELFF. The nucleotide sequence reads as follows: TGTGCCAGCAGCTTGACAAACACAGGATTGACCGGGGAGCTGTTTTTT.